This T cell receptor (beta chain) was recorded in a study of response to subunit inactivated influenza vaccine. Study-wide results and limits: It was suggested by the authors that few new T cells are recruited by each seasonal influenza vaccination.

The CDR3 runs to 13 residues. CDR1 and CDR2 (germline): MGHDK, SYGVNS. The V end was cut by 9 bases, the J end by 4 bases, with 12 bases between. TCRdb used MiXCR to reprocess the RT-PCR reads, holding one entry per CDR3 protein. The sample lists 650,000 to 800,000 distinct CDR3 sequences, roughly 13% occurring once. About this clonotype itself: What it recognizes is unknown.

The chain employs TRBV25-1 and TRBJ2-2, with D perhaps matching TRBD2 (6 bases). The sample in question was PBMCs from blood, obtained around 14 days before vaccination. This TCR was recovered from a man between 50 and 59 years old who received an inactivated influenza vaccine. The chain's CDR3 is CASLGRSTGELFF. The CDR3 DNA reads as TGTGCCAGTCTAGGGAGGAGCACCGGGGAGCTGTTTTTT.